This TCR beta chain was obtained from a study of blood T cell repertoires in COVID-19. Study-wide background: The origin of the acute and convalescent COVID-19 samples was the United States, Italy and Spain.

Study processing details: Estimation of nucleated cell counts relied on the amplification of reference gene primers. The table came from immunoSEQ multiplex PCR; TCRdb's copy has only in-frame clones and leaves some out. V and J calls and clone size come straight from that table; D and trimming were deduced from the DNA. This table holds about 230,000 clones, about 90% found once. This clone was seen only once. Germline assignment: CDR1 LNHDA and CDR2 SQIVND (reference sequence). The CDR3 consists of 14 residues. The V gene lost 5 bases and the J gene lost 4 bases, with 15 bases spanning the gap. The chain combines TRBV19 with TRBJ2-7; TRBD1 is a possible D gene (6 bases). This receptor was obtained from a man between 25 and 39 years old with COVID-19, enrolled during active disease. The sequencing sample was made of peripheral blood. The chain's CDR3 is CASSSQGGPYEQYF. For the CDR3, the DNA is TGTGCCAGTAGTTCCCAAGGGGGTCCGTACGAGCAGTACTTC.